This is a list of T cell receptor beta chains from one sample in a study of metastatic and nonmetastatic thyroid tumors. MiXCR was used by TCRdb to re-call the PCR reads. The table includes some 35,000 clones, roughly 29% detected once. The sequenced sample consisted of blood. These receptors were obtained from a female donor with papillary thyroid cancer or a benign thyroid nodule (not recorded which). Some clones in this sample may be carry-over from other donors' samples. CDR3s include the opening cysteine and the closing phenylalanine or tryptophan. The order of the fields is CDR3 DNA, CDR3 protein, clone size, D gene, J gene, V gene. A D gene is named only where the DNA matches it firmly. Clone size is given for some rows only: seen once, a few or many times, or a class if the clone is expanded.

TGTGCCAGCAGCTTAGGGGGAGGTGCCGGGGAGCTGTTTTTT,CASSLGGGAGELFF,-,-,TRBJ2-2,TRBV7-6
TGTGCCAGCAGTTTTGTAGCGGGACCCTACGAGCAGTACTTC,CASSFVAGPYEQYF,-,TRBD2,TRBJ2-7,TRBV28
TGTGCCTTGACCCCGACAGGGTGTGTAGGAAAACTGTTTTTT,CALTPTGCVGKLFF,-,TRBD1,TRBJ1-4,TRBV30
TGCGCCACGGCCGACGTTCTGGGGGACACTGAAGCTTTCTTT,CATADVLGDTEAFF,many,-,TRBJ1-1,TRBV10-2
TGTGCCACCAGCATAGATCATGGGGCGAAATACGAGCAGTACTTC,CATSIDHGAKYEQYF,-,-,TRBJ2-7,TRBV15
TGTTCCAGCAGTATATATAACGGACGGGACACAGATTCGCAGTATTTT,CSSSIYNGRDTDSQYF,-,-,TRBJ2-3,TRBV12-3/TRBV12-4
TGCAGTGCTAGAGTCGTGGGCCTTAACGCAGATATGCAGTATTTT,CSARVVGLNADMQYF,-,-,TRBJ2-3,TRBV20-1
TGCAGTGCTAGAGGGTCGGGCCGGATCAATCAGCCCCAGCATTTT,CSARGSGRINQPQHF,medium-sized,-,TRBJ1-5,TRBV20-1
TGTGCCACGGGACAGGGGGCAAATGAGCAGTTCTTC,CATGQGANEQFF,many,TRBD1,TRBJ2-1,TRBV10-3
TGCGCCAGCAGCTTGGGGGACAGGGGGCGCCCCGGGGAGCTGTTTTTT,CASSLGDRGRPGELFF,few,TRBD1,TRBJ2-2,TRBV5-1
TGTGCCAGCAGTATCGTCCCGGGGCGTGGCTACACCTTC,CASSIVPGRGYTF,-,-,TRBJ1-2,TRBV2
TGCAGTGCTACAGGCCGGGACAGCGGCGCTACCGGGGCCAACGTCCTGACTTTC,CSATGRDSGATGANVLTF,many,TRBD1,TRBJ2-6,TRBV20-1
TGCAGTGCTAGAGGAGATATACCGGGGGCCTACGAGCAGTACTTC,CSARGDIPGAYEQYF,-,-,TRBJ2-7,TRBV20-1
TGTGCCAGCTCGGCCGGGACAGGGTTTGGCTATGGCTACACCTTC,CASSAGTGFGYGYTF,-,TRBD1,TRBJ1-2,TRBV18
TGTGCCAGCAGGGTCCGGGGCGGGGGCGGCGCCGGGGAGCTGTTTTTT,CASRVRGGGGAGELFF,-,-,TRBJ2-2,TRBV11-2
TGTGCTAGTGGTACCGGGATGACAGATACCAATGAGCAGTTCTTC,CASGTGMTDTNEQFF,many,-,TRBJ2-1,TRBV12-5
TGTGCCAGCAGCTTAAGGACAGAGTACAATGAGCAGTTCTTC,CASSLRTEYNEQFF,many,-,TRBJ2-1,TRBV13
TGTGCCAGCTCACCAAGAGGTTACGGTTTCGGATCATTTACCTCTGGGGCCAACGTCCTGACTTTC,CASSPRGYGFGSFTSGANVLTF,once,-,TRBJ2-6,TRBV14
TGCAGCGCCGACCAATCTGGGGCCAACGTCCTGACTTTC,CSADQSGANVLTF,many,-,TRBJ2-6,TRBV29-1
TGCAGTCTCGGCGGGGGGGCTTTGTCATCTGATACGCAGTATTTT,CSLGGGALSSDTQYF,many,TRBD2,TRBJ2-3,TRBV20-1
TGTGCCAGCGGACCTGGGTCCATCTCTGGAACCACCATATATTTT,CASGPGSISGTTIYF,-,-,TRBJ1-3,TRBV7-2
TGTGCCAGCAGCGGCCAGGAGGGCTCAGAGACCCAGTACTTC,CASSGQEGSETQYF,-,-,TRBJ2-5,TRBV6-1
TGTGCCAGCAGCTTAGGAGGACAGGGGGCGCGGGAGCAGTACTTC,CASSLGGQGAREQYF,-,TRBD1,TRBJ2-7,TRBV7-2
TGTGCCAGCAGCCAACCGGGACAGGCTTATGGCTACACCTTC,CASSQPGQAYGYTF,many,TRBD1,TRBJ1-2,TRBV3-1
TGTGCCAGCAGCTTAGATTGGGGAAACTATGGCTACACCTTC,CASSLDWGNYGYTF,few,-,TRBJ1-2,TRBV7-9
TGTGCCAGCAGTGGACAGGGCGGCAATCAGCCCCAGCATTTT,CASSGQGGNQPQHF,many,TRBD1,TRBJ1-5,TRBV2
TGCAGTGCTAGAGATTTCTCCCCCACAGGGGGCAGTGAAGCTTTCTTT,CSARDFSPTGGSEAFF,medium-sized,TRBD1,TRBJ1-1,TRBV20-1
TGTGCCAGCGGGTTGGCAGGGTCCCACTCCTACGAGCAGTACTTC,CASGLAGSHSYEQYF,few,-,TRBJ2-7,TRBV27
TGTGCCAGCAGCGCCCCGACAGGGGAGAGAAATGGCTACACCTTC,CASSAPTGERNGYTF,many,TRBD1,TRBJ1-2,TRBV9
TGTGCCAGCATCAGTAGCGGGATTGTCGACGAGCAGTACTTC,CASISSGIVDEQYF,-,TRBD2,TRBJ2-7,TRBV7-3
TGCGCCAGCAGTGAGTGGGATCACTACTACTACGAGCAGTACTTC,CASSEWDHYYYEQYF,many,-,TRBJ2-7,TRBV10-1
TGTGCCAGCAGCGCCGGGATAGAGAACACCGGGGAGCTGTTTTTT,CASSAGIENTGELFF,many,-,TRBJ2-2,TRBV6-1
TGTGCCAGCAGCTTAGACTTACCCCAAACGAACACCGGGGAGCTGTTTTTT,CASSLDLPQTNTGELFF,many,-,TRBJ2-2,TRBV7-6
TGTGCCAGCAGGCGGACAGTGACCTGGGAGCTGTTTTTT,CASRRTVTWELFF,-,-,TRBJ2-2,TRBV28
TGTGCCAGCAGCTTATGGCTAAAGGGGTCCTACAATGAGCAGTTCTTC,CASSLWLKGSYNEQFF,-,-,TRBJ2-1,TRBV11-1
TGTGCCAGCAGTGCGGGAGGGCAGGTTACAGATACGCAGTATTTT,CASSAGGQVTDTQYF,-,TRBD2,TRBJ2-3,TRBV6-4
TGTGCCAGCAGCGTAGGAGGGTCCCAGACGCCCCAGCATTTT,CASSVGGSQTPQHF,many,-,TRBJ1-5,TRBV9
TGTGCCAGCAGTTTCAGTTTGGACGAGCAGTACTTC,CASSFSLDEQYF,-,-,TRBJ2-7,TRBV6-5
TGTGCCAGCACCCGGACTAGTACCTACGAGCAGTACTTC,CASTRTSTYEQYF,medium-sized,TRBD2,TRBJ2-7,TRBV12-3/TRBV12-4
TGTGCCAGCAGTTTACCAGGTCACAATGAGCAGTTCTTC,CASSLPGHNEQFF,medium-sized,-,TRBJ2-1,TRBV12-3/TRBV12-4
TGCGCCTGCAGCCGGGGAGGACTAGCGGGATTCAGCTACGAGCAGTACTTC,CACSRGGLAGFSYEQYF,-,TRBD2,TRBJ2-7,TRBV5-1
TGTGCCAGTAGTTCCGAGCGGGGGGGGAACACCGGGGAGCTGTTTTTT,CASSSERGGNTGELFF,many,TRBD2,TRBJ2-2,TRBV19
TGTGCCAGCTCAGAGACAATCACCTTCGAGAAGTACTTC,CASSETITFEKYF,-,-,TRBJ2-7,TRBV18
TGTGCCAGCAACAATAATGAAAAACTGTTTTTT,CASNNNEKLFF,many,-,TRBJ1-4,TRBV25-1
TGTGCTAGCAGCTTAGCCAAGGGCCCGGACACTGAAGCTTTCTTT,CASSLAKGPDTEAFF,many,-,TRBJ1-1,TRBV7-7